Detailed here is one T cell receptor (beta chain). The entry originates in a study of blood T cell repertoires in COVID-19. In the source study's methods: Estimates of nucleated cell counts were drawn from the amplification of reference gene primers. The assay was immunoSEQ multiplex PCR, and TCRdb's table has in-frame clones only and misses some. V and J calls plus clone size are reproduced from that table; the DNA served to infer D and trimming. The repertoire consists of about 320,000 clones, with 86% occurring once and the leading ten covering 1.5% to 2%. From germline, CDR1 is SQVTM and CDR2 ANQGSEA. The CDR3 has 14 residues. The V gene lost 6 bases and the J gene lost 3 bases, with 15 bases spanning the gap.

The material sequenced was peripheral blood. The source of this sequence is a woman in her 50s with acute or convalescent COVID-19. The chain recombines TRBV29-1 with TRBJ1-3; no firm D call. The CDR3: CSVAPTGFGNTIYF. CDR3 nucleotides: TGCAGCGTAGCCCCCACCGGTTTTGGAAACACCATATATTTT.